One T cell receptor (beta chain) is described in this entry. Its antigen is not known. According to the study, genomic DNA was the template for TCR beta VDJ and CDR3 profiling. Each CDR3 protein is one row after TCRdb ran MiXCR on the reads. The table records fewer than 70,000 distinct CDR3 sequences, 45% to 55% of them present only once. The sample belongs to a study of CD8+CD57+ T cells in acquired aplastic anemia. The wider study: Quantities of DNA derived from sorted CD4+ and CD8+ cells averaged approximately 3 ug.

Study observations and caveats: Patients shared some 30 CD8+ CDR3 sequences with controls.

V dropped 8 bases and J dropped 3; count of bases not matched to a gene: 3. The CDR3 sequence is 12 residues long. Germline-derived CDR1 and CDR2 are SEHNR and FQNEAQ (reference sequence). This clonotype was sampled from a human donor in good health, serving as a control. Sequenced: sorted CD4+, CD8+, or CD8+CD57+ T cells (not recorded which) from PBMCs. V is TRBV7-9 and J is TRBJ2-5, with TRBD1 matching over 7 bases. CDR3: CASQGDKETQYF. DNA for the CDR3: TGTGCCAGCCAGGGGGACAAAGAGACCCAGTACTTC. Supplemented by reference TRBV7-9 and TRBJ2-5, the full variable domain reads DTGVSQNPRHKITKRGQNVTFRCDPISEHNRLYWYRQTLGQGPEFLTYFQNEAQLEKSRLLSDRFSAERPKGSFSTLEIQRTEQGDSAMYLCASQGDKETQYFGPGTRLLVL.